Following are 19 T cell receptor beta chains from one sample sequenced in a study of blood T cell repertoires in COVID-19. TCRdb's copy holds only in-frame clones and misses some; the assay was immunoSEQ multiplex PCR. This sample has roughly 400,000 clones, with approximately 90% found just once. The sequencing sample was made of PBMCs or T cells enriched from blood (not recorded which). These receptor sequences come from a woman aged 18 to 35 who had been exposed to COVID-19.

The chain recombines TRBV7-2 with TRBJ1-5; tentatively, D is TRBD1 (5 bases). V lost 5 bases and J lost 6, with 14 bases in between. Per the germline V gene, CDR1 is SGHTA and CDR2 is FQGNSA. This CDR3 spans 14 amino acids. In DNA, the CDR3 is TGTGCCAGCAGCGCCAGGGTTGTGGGTCAGCCCCAGCATTTT. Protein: CASSARVVGQPQHF.

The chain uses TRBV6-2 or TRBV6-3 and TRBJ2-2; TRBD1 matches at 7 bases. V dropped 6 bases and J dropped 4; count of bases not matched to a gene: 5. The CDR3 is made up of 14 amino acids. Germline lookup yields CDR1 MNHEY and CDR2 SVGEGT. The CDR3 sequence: CASSSRTGTGELFF. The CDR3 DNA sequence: TGTGCCAGCAGCTCCAGGACAGGCACCGGGGAGCTGTTTTTT.

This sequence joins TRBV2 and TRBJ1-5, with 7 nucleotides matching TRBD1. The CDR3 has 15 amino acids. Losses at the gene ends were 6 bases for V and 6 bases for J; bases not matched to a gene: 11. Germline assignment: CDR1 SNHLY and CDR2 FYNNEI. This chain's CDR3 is CASSDTGEVGQPQHF. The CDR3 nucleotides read TGTGCCAGCAGCGATACAGGGGAGGTCGGTCAGCCCCAGCATTTT. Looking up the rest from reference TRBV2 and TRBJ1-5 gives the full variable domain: EPEVTQTPSHQVTQMGQEVILRCVPISNHLYFYWYRQILGQKVEFLVSFYNNEISEKSEIFDDQFSVERPDGSNFTLKIRSTKLEDSAMYFCASSDTGEVGQPQHFGDGTRLSIL.

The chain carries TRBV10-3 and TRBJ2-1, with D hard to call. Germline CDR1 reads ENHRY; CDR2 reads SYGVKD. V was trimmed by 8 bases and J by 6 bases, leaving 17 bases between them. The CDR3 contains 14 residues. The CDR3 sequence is CAILRVFPSNEQFF. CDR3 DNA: TGTGCCATCCTTCGCGTCTTTCCGTCCAATGAGCAGTTCTTC.

Here the CDR3 DNA reads TGTGCCAGCATCTTCTTACCTGCCGGGACAGGGCTGGTCGCCCTGAGCTCCTATAATTCACCCCTCCACTTT. This encodes CASIFLPAGTGLVALSSYNSPLHF. The chain has TRBV21-1 and TRBJ1-6; the table assigns TRBD1, which was not confirmed against the DNA. TRBV21-1 is listed as a pseudogene. The CDR3 has 24 amino acids.

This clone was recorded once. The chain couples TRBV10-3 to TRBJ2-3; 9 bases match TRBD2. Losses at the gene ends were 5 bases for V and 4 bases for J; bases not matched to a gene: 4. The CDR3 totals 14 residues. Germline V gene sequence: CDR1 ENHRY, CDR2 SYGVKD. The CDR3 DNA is TGTGCCATCAGTTTAGCGGGGGTGGCAGATACGCAGTATTTT. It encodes CAISLAGVADTQYF.

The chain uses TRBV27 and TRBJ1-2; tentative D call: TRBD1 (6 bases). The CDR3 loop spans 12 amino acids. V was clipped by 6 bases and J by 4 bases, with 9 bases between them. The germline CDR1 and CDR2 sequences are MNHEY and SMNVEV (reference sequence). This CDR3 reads CASRDRTYGYTF. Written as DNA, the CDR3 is TGTGCCAGCAGGGACAGAACCTATGGCTACACCTTC.

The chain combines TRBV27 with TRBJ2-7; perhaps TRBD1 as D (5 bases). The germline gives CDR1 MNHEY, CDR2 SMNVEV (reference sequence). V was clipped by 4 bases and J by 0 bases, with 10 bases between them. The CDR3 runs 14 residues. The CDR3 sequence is CASSSYTGSYEQYF. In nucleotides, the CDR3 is TGTGCCAGCAGTTCCTACACAGGCTCCTACGAGCAGTACTTC.

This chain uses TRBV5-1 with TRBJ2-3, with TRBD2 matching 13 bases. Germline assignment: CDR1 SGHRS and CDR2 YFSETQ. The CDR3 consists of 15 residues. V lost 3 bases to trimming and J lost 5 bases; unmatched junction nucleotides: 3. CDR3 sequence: CASSWTSGRRDTQYF. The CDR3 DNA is TGCGCCAGCAGCTGGACTAGCGGGAGAAGAGATACGCAGTATTTT.

For the CDR3, the DNA is TGTGCCAGCAGTCCGGGACAGGGCAACACTGAAGCTTTCTTT. Protein product: CASSPGQGNTEAFF. This sequence joins TRBV27 and TRBJ1-1; 9 bases are shared with TRBD1. The germline V gene has CDR1 MNHEY and CDR2 SMNVEV (reference sequence). The CDR3 consists of 14 residues. V dropped 5 bases and J dropped 2; count of bases not matched to a gene: 3.

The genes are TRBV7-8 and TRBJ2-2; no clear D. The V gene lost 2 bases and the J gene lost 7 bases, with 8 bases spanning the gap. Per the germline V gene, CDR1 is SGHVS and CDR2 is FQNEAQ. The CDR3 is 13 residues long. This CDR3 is CASSLSRSGELFF. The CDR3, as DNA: TGTGCCAGCAGCTTATCCCGGAGCGGGGAGCTGTTTTTT.

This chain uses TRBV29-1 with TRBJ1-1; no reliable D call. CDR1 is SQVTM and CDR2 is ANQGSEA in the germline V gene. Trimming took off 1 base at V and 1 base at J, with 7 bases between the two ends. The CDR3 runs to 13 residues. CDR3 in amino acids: CSVEGEGNTEAFF. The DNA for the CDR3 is TGCAGCGTTGAAGGGGAGGGGAACACTGAAGCTTTCTTT.

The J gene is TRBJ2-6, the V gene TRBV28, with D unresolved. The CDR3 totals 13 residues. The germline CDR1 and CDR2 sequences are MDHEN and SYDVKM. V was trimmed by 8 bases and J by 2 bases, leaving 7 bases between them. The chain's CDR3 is CASSRAGANVLTF. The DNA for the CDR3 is TGTGCCAGCTCTAGAGCTGGGGCCAACGTCCTGACTTTC.

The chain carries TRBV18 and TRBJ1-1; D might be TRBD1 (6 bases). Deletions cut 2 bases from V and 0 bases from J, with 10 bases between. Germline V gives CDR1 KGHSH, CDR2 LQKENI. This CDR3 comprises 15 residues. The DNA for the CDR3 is TGTGCCAGCTCACCAGGGACACTCATGAACACTGAAGCTTTCTTT. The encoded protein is CASSPGTLMNTEAFF.

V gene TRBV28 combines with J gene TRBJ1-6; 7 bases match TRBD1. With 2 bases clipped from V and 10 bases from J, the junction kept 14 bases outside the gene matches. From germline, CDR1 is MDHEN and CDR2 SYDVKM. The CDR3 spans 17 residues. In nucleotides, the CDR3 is TGTGCCAGCAGTTTAAAGGTTTGGCGGACAGGTAGATCACCCCTCCACTTT. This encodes CASSLKVWRTGRSPLHF.

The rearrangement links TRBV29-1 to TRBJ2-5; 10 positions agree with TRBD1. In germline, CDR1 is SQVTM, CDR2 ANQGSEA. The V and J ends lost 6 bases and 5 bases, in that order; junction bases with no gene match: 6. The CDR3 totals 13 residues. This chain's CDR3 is CSVWGTGDETQYF. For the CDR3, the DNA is TGCAGCGTGTGGGGGACAGGGGACGAGACCCAGTACTTC.

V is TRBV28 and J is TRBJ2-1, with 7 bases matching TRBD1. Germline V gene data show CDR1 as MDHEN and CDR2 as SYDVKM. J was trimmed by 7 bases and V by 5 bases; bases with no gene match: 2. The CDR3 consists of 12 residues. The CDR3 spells CASSQGVNEQFF. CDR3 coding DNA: TGTGCCAGCAGTCAGGGGGTTAATGAGCAGTTCTTC.

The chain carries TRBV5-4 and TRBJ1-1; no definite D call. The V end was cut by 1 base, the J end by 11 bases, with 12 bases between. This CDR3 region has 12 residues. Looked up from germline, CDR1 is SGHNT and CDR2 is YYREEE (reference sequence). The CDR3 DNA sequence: TGTGCCAGCAGCTTGATAGGTCTGGAGGCTTTCTTT. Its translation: CASSLIGLEAFF.

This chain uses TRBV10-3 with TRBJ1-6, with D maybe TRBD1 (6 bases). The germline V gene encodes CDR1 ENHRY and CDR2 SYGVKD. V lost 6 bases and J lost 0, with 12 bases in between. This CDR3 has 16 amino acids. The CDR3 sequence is CAIRGTGSSYNSPLHF. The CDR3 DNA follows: TGTGCCATCAGAGGAACAGGGAGCTCCTATAATTCACCCCTCCACTTT.